The present T cell receptor (beta chain) was sequenced within a study of esophageal squamous cell carcinoma under preoperative chemotherapy. As for the study in general: TCR repertoires were profiled from both peripheral blood T cells and tumor-infiltrating lymphocytes.

Study outcomes and limitations: Chemotherapy was followed by significantly higher TCR diversity in peripheral T cells only, not tumor-infiltrating lymphocytes.

Worth noting for this clonotype: Its specificity is unknown.

Germline CDR1 reads MNHNS; CDR2 reads SASEGT. Trimming removed 4 bases from V and 4 bases from J; junction bases left unmatched: 20. This CDR3 has 20 residues. The time point here: after preoperative PTX-NDP chemotherapy. Preoperative chemotherapy with paclitaxel-nedaplatin was given to patients before surgery. TCRdb ran MiXCR on the PCR reads and lists one entry per CDR3 protein. The sample lists 34,000 or so distinct CDR3 sequences, approximately 55% occurring once. This clonotype originated in a human donor with esophageal squamous cell carcinoma. The donor label of this sample is uncertain. The sample was acquired from a patient given preoperative chemotherapy. The chain carries TRBV6-1 and TRBJ2-2; 8 nucleotides line up with TRBD1. CDR3 protein: CASSGLQGVAFREITGELFF. CDR3 DNA sequence: TGTGCCAGCAGTGGCCTACAGGGGGTTGCGTTTAGAGAAATCACCGGGGAGCTGTTTTTT.